The 30 T cell receptor delta chains presented below share a single source sample, sequenced in a study of gamma-delta T cells after stem cell transplantation. TCRdb re-processed the RT-PCR reads via CATT. The table records over 1,500 delta-chain clones, 11% to 15% of them present only once. Material: gamma-delta T cells. These receptors came from a human donor. It is not recorded whose cells these are; they may come from a transplant donor.

Although no V gene was called, TRDJ1 is the J gene; the listed D gene, TRDD3, was not tested against the DNA. The CDR3 consists of 18 residues. CDR3 in amino acids: CACDTLGWGSPGLDKLIF. CDR3 nucleotide sequence: TGTGCCTGTGACACTCTTGGCTGGGGGTCTCCGGGTCTCGATAAACTCATCTTT.

This clone was counted between two and nine times. TCRdb shows a much larger clone's protein in place of this DNA's translation, and the two differ at residue 4, likely through a read error; the protein shown is translated from the DNA. Different DNA sequences within this sample yield the same CDR3. The rearrangement links TRDV2 to TRDJ1; TRDD3 agrees at 13 bases. This CDR3 has 17 residues. The germline CDR1 and CDR2 sequences are GEAIGNYY and EKD. V was clipped by 7 bases and J by 0 bases; unmatched bases: 10. The CDR3 bases are TGTGCCTGCGGCAGCCTACTGGGGGATACGCACACCGATAAACTCATCTTT. This sequence encodes CACGSLLGDTHTDKLIF.

This clone was seen more than once but under ten times. A single base is all that separates this from a far larger clone, so a read error is likely. This sample also contains other DNA sequences that code for the same CDR3. The V and J genes are TRDV2 and TRDJ1; possibly TRDD3 for D (5 bases). This CDR3 has 18 residues. V was clipped by 7 bases and J by 7 bases, with 33 bases between them. CDR1 and CDR2 from the germline V gene are GEAIGNYY and EKD. CDR3 coding DNA: TGTGCCTGCGACCCAGTACTGGTGCCATCCAATATGGAACCTAAACTCATCTTT. Amino acid sequence: CACDPVLVPSNMEPKLIF.

Remarks on this clone: The translation of this DNA and the TCRdb protein of a much larger clone differ at residue 5, probably owing to a read error; the protein shown here is translated from the DNA. The chain employs TRDV2 and TRDJ1; 8 bases align to TRDD3. J gave up 3 bases and V 3 bases, and 11 bases lay outside the gene matches. Germline CDR1 is GEAIGNYY and CDR2 is EKD. This CDR3 spans 16 amino acids. CDR3 bases: TGTGCCTGTGACGCCGTTTCTCGGGATACGCCCGATAAACTCATCTTT. Translation: CACDAVSRDTPDKLIF.

This clone was observed a few times. The chain is built from TRDV2 and TRDJ3, with TRDD3 matching 9 bases. V gave up 0 bases and J gave up 2 bases; unmatched junction bases: 13. Germline values: CDR1 GEAIGNYY, CDR2 EKD. The CDR3 runs 21 residues. This chain's CDR3 is CACDTLAGGSLMTWDTRQMFF. CDR3 coding DNA: TGTGCCTGTGACACCCTTGCTGGGGGATCCCTTATGACCTGGGACACCCGACAGATGTTTTTC.

This clone rates as medium-sized. The J gene is TRDJ1, the V gene TRDV1, with 7 bases fitting TRDD2. The CDR3 loop spans 24 amino acids. Germline loops: CDR1 TSWWSYY, CDR2 QGS. The J segment lost 1 base and the V segment lost 4 bases, leaving 33 bases of the junction unmatched. The CDR3 spells CALGAREPLNDLPLLSRSTDKLIF. The CDR3 region has the DNA TGTGCTCTTGGGGCACGCGAGCCTTTAAACGACCTTCCTCTATTATCTAGGTCCACCGATAAACTCATCTTT.

As DNA, the CDR3 is TGTGCCTGTGATCCTCCGCCGACTGGGGGATACGGCGGGTATACCCATGACACCGATAAACTCATCTTT. It encodes CACDPPPTGGYGGYTHDTDKLIF. The chain is built from TRDV2 and TRDJ1; 13 nucleotides agree with TRDD3. TCRdb gives no J gene; it was assigned here by matching the DNA to germline. V lost 4 bases, J lost 0 bases, and 25 bases stayed unmatched. Per germline, CDR1 GEAIGNYY and CDR2 EKD. This CDR3 comprises 23 residues.

The V call is TRDV2, the J call TRDJ1, with D possibly matching TRDD3 (5 bases). TCRdb supplies no J gene; here it was assigned by aligning the nucleotide sequence to germline. The CDR3 totals 15 residues. Germline lookup yields CDR1 GEAIGNYY and CDR2 EKD. V lost 0 bases and J 5 bases, leaving 15 bases between the germline ends. The CDR3 DNA reads as TGTGCCTGTGACACCGGGGGGCGGGCAAGAGATAAACTCATCTTT. Translating it yields CACDTGGRARDKLIF.

There are a few counts of this clone. The V gene is TRDV2, the J gene TRDJ1, with 8 bases fitting TRDD3. The CDR3 covers 20 residues. Germline V gives CDR1 GEAIGNYY, CDR2 EKD. Unmatched junction bases numbered 19, after V lost 1 base and J lost 1 base. DNA of the CDR3: TGTGCCTGTGACACTGTCTCTCCTAGACTGAGGGATACGTTCACCGATAAACTCATCTTT. It translates to CACDTVSPRLRDTFTDKLIF.

The V gene lacks a call, and TRDJ1 is the J gene; the table calls TRDD3, which could not be checked here. This CDR3 region has 22 residues. The CDR3 sequence: CACDTVALSTADSLGDTHKLIF. CDR3 in DNA: TGTGCCTGTGACACCGTAGCGCTTTCCACCGCCGATTCCCTGGGGGATACCCATAAACTCATCTTT.

Within the sample, this clone is medium-sized. The V call is TRDV2, the J call TRDJ1; a possible D gene is TRDD3 (5 bases). The V gene's germline CDR1 is GEAIGNYY and CDR2 EKD. This CDR3 is built from 18 residues. V was clipped by 3 bases and J by 0 bases, with 22 bases between them. The CDR3 spells CACDEVLPKGGYTDKLIF. The CDR3, as DNA: TGTGCCTGTGACGAGGTCCTCCCTAAGGGGGGGTACACCGATAAACTCATCTTT.

The sample holds a few counts of this clone. This sequence is one base from a far larger clone and is likely a read error. Other DNA sequences of this sample code for an identical CDR3. The genes are TRDV1 and TRDJ1; D may be TRDD3 (6 bases). This CDR3 is 20 amino acids long. Germline loops: CDR1 TSWWSYY, CDR2 QGS. Deletions cut 3 bases from V and 6 bases from J, with 32 bases between. CDR3 nucleotide sequence: TGTGCTCTTGGGGAGCTAGGTCCCAGGCCGCCCCGGCCGGGGGAATATAAACTCATCTTT. Protein sequence: CALGELGPRPPRPGEYKLIF.

This clone was observed a handful of times. The chain uses TRDV2 and TRDJ1; 12 positions agree with TRDD3. The CDR3 contains 16 residues. Per germline, CDR1 GEAIGNYY and CDR2 EKD. With 3 bases clipped from V and 2 bases from J, the junction kept 6 bases outside the gene matches. CDR3 loop: CACDGLGDTGTDKLIF. The CDR3 coding sequence is TGTGCCTGTGACGGACTGGGGGATACTGGAACCGATAAACTCATCTTT.

The sample holds a few counts of this clone. V gene TRDV2 combines with J gene TRDJ3; 8 bases match TRDD3. This CDR3 is 22 amino acids long. The V gene end was trimmed by 0 bases and the J gene end by 0 bases; junction bases not matched to a gene: 15. The germline V gene encodes CDR1 GEAIGNYY and CDR2 EKD. CDR3 sequence reads: CACDTGYRTGGQSSWDTRQMFF. As DNA, the CDR3 is TGTGCCTGTGACACCGGCTATCGTACTGGGGGCCAAAGCTCCTGGGACACCCGACAGATGTTTTTC.

This clone has just a few counts. The V and J genes are TRDV2 and TRDJ1; 12 positions match TRDD3. Germline V gives CDR1 GEAIGNYY, CDR2 EKD. Trimming at V came to 3 bases and at J to 2 bases, leaving 6 bases not matched to a gene. This CDR3 is 16 amino acids long. CDR3 sequence reads: CACDLLGDTGTDKLIF. The DNA for the CDR3 is TGTGCCTGTGACCTACTGGGGGATACTGGGACCGATAAACTCATCTTT.

The chain combines TRDV2 with TRDJ1, with D tentatively TRDD3 (5 bases). Germline V gene lookup returns CDR1 GEAIGNYY and CDR2 EKD. The V and J ends lost 3 bases and 1 base respectively, with 17 bases between them. CDR3 length: 16 residues. CDR3: CACDPLDHTRTDKLIF. In DNA, the CDR3 is TGTGCCTGTGACCCCCTCGATCATACGCGCACCGATAAACTCATCTTT.

This clone is labeled large. The V and J genes are TRDV2 and TRDJ1; D possibly corresponds to TRDD3 (6 bases). The germline CDR1 and CDR2 sequences are GEAIGNYY and EKD. There are 18 residues in the CDR3. The germline V and J ends were trimmed by 2 bases and 1 base, with 22 bases remaining between them. The CDR3 DNA is TGTGCCTGTGACATTGTACTGGGACCAAACAGGGGCACCGATAAACTCATCTTT. Protein sequence: CACDIVLGPNRGTDKLIF.

This clone has more than one count but fewer than ten. The CDR3 sequence: CACDAIQVTGGYLGLIF. Written as DNA, the CDR3 is TGTGCCTGTGACGCTATACAAGTTACTGGGGGATACCTGGGCCTCATCTTT. V gene TRDV2 combines with J gene TRDJ1, with 12 bases matching TRDD3. Trimming removed 3 bases from V and 11 bases from J; junction bases left unmatched: 18. Germline CDR1 and CDR2: GEAIGNYY and EKD. This CDR3 spans 17 amino acids.

In nucleotides, the CDR3 is TGTGCCTGTGACACCTGGGGCACAAGCGATAAACTCATCTTT. This encodes CACDTWGTSDKLIF. The rearrangement links TRDV2 to TRDJ1; a possible D gene is TRDD3 (5 bases). Germline V gene sequence: CDR1 GEAIGNYY, CDR2 EKD. The CDR3 totals 14 residues. V lost 0 bases and J 4 bases, leaving 11 bases between the germline ends.

The rearrangement joins TRDV1 to TRDJ1; D unclear. No J segment appears in TCRdb, so it was assigned here by matching the sequence to germline. CDR3 size: 17 residues. CDR1 TSWWSYY and CDR2 QGS come from the germline V gene. With 4 bases removed from V and 2 bases from J, the gap between germline ends came to 20 bases. The CDR3 DNA reads TGTGCTCTTGGGGTCGCCCACGCGGGAGGGAGGACCGATAAACTCATCTTT. Amino acids: CALGVAHAGGRTDKLIF.

On this clone: It may be a read error: a sequence one base away is much more abundant. The chain has TRDV2 and TRDJ1; 12 bases align to TRDD3. The J gene, not given by TCRdb, was assigned here from a germline match of the nucleotide sequence. There are 19 residues in the CDR3. The germline V gene has CDR1 GEAIGNYY and CDR2 EKD. Trimming removed 1 base from V and 0 bases from J; junction bases left unmatched: 11. The CDR3 spells CACDTRADWGIQDTDKLIF. CDR3 sequence (DNA): TGTGCCTGTGACACTCGTGCAGACTGGGGGATACAGGACACCGATAAACTCATCTTT.

J is TRDJ1 and V is TRDV1; tentatively, D is TRDD3 (5 bases). Assignment of the J gene here rests on matching the DNA to germline, because TCRdb gives none. Trimming took 11 bases from V and 0 from J, leaving 22 bases between them. This CDR3 is built from 16 residues. Germline V CDR1 and CDR2: TSWWSYY, QGS. The CDR3 here is CASGERGASYTDKLIF. DNA for the CDR3: TGTGCTAGTGGGGAACGTGGAGCTAGCTACACCGATAAACTCATCTTT.

The sample holds a few counts of this clone. The V call is TRDV2, the J call TRDJ3; 12 bases are a match to TRDD3. Trimming at V came to 3 bases and at J to 0 bases, leaving 11 bases not matched to a gene. Germline V gene sequence: CDR1 GEAIGNYY, CDR2 EKD. This CDR3 spans 21 amino acids. As DNA, the CDR3 is TGTGCCTGTGACGCTTTACTGGGGGATACTAGAGGCTCCTGGGACACCCGACAGATGTTTTTC. The encoded protein is CACDALLGDTRGSWDTRQMFF.

This clone occurred a few times. This chain joins TRDV2 and TRDJ1, with TRDD3 matching over 8 bases. Germline values: CDR1 GEAIGNYY, CDR2 EKD. V shed 0 bases, J shed 1 base, and the junction held 21 bases outside the gene matches. This CDR3 is built from 21 residues. The CDR3 region is CACDTLFRLGGSGLGTDKLIF. The CDR3 coding sequence is TGTGCCTGTGACACCTTATTTCGACTGGGGGGTTCGGGGTTGGGCACCGATAAACTCATCTTT.

This clone showed up just a few times. The rearrangement uses TRDV2 and TRDJ1; perhaps TRDD3 as D (5 bases). Per germline, CDR1 GEAIGNYY and CDR2 EKD. V lost 4 bases and J lost 1, with 21 bases in between. CDR3 size: 17 residues. The CDR3: CACDLLRGAGSTDKLIF. In nucleotides, the CDR3 is TGTGCCTGTGATCTTCTACGCGGGGCTGGGTCCACCGATAAACTCATCTTT.

There are a few counts of this clone. Translating this DNA gives a protein that differs at residue 3 from the TCRdb one, which belongs to a much larger clone; a read error is likely, and the protein shown is this translation. The rearrangement joins TRDV2 to TRDJ1; 9 bases align to TRDD3. Germline loops: CDR1 GEAIGNYY, CDR2 EKD. This CDR3 has 15 residues. In nucleotides, the CDR3 is TGTGCCAGTGACCCCTGGGGGATCAACACCGATAAACTCATCTTT. It translates to CASDPWGINTDKLIF.

This clone was seen only a few times. Mismatch with germline at one junction end may stem from a read error. The rearrangement uses TRDV2 and TRDJ1; TRDD3 agrees at 11 bases. Germline V gene data show CDR1 as GEAIGNYY and CDR2 as EKD. There are 19 residues in the CDR3. Here the CDR3 DNA reads TGTGCCTGTGACATCCTATCGACTGGGGGATATATTATTTCCGATAACCTCATCTTT. Translating gives CACDILSTGGYIISDNLIF.

This clone ranks as medium-sized. The CDR3 loop reads CACDTVGDTRTDKLIF. The CDR3 DNA reads TGTGCCTGTGACACCGTGGGGGATACGCGAACCGATAAACTCATCTTT. The chain joins TRDV2 to TRDJ1, with 11 bases matching TRDD3. Germline CDR1 reads GEAIGNYY; CDR2 reads EKD. The V gene end was trimmed by 0 bases and the J gene end by 2 bases; junction bases not matched to a gene: 4. CDR3 length: 16 residues.

Concerning this clone itself: A far larger clone differs by one base, so this is likely a read error. This specimen includes other DNA sequences encoding the same CDR3. This rearrangement joins TRDV2 to TRDJ1; D is uncertain. The CDR3 is made up of 21 amino acids. Germline CDR1 GEAIGNYY, CDR2 EKD. Trimming pared 0 bases from V and 2 bases from J, leaving 30 bases between. CDR3 in DNA: TGTGCCTGTGACACCCTGGACTTGGCCGGGCACCTCGCTACCGATACCGATAAACTCATCTTT. Protein product: CACDTLDLAGHLATDTDKLIF.

The chain employs TRDV2 and TRDJ3, with 8 positions matching TRDD3. The junction had 6 bases not matched to a gene; V was cut back by 0 bases and J by 3 bases. From germline, CDR1 is GEAIGNYY and CDR2 EKD. This CDR3 has 18 amino acids. The CDR3 DNA sequence: TGTGCCTGTGACACCGTGGGGGATCGGGGCTGGGACACCCGACAGATGTTTTTC. Protein sequence: CACDTVGDRGWDTRQMFF.